This passage covers 29 T cell receptor beta chains from one sample sequenced in a study of T cells after yellow fever vaccination. TCRdb re-derived calls from the 5' RACE reads in MiXCR, one entry per CDR3 protein. Of nearly 550,000 distinct CDR3 sequences listed, about 19% were seen once; the top ten hold approximately 14%. Source: PBMCs, taken 15 days after the yellow fever booster vaccination. The receptors stem from a man aged 25-45 years who received the YFV17D yellow fever vaccine.

This chain connects TRBV5-1 to TRBJ1-1, with a possible D match to TRBD1 (6 bases). CDR1 and CDR2 (germline): SGHRS, YFSETQ. CDR3 length: 15 amino acids. Deletions cut 3 bases from V and 5 bases from J, with 17 bases between. In DNA form, the CDR3 reads TGCGCCAGCAGCTCAGACAGGACTGACCTTACTGAAGCTTTCTTT. It encodes CASSSDRTDLTEAFF.

The chain has TRBV5-1 and TRBJ2-1, with D perhaps matching TRBD2 (6 bases). The germline V and J ends were trimmed by 4 bases and 4 bases, with 15 bases remaining between them. The CDR3 covers 15 residues. Germline loops: CDR1 SGHRS, CDR2 YFSETQ. The CDR3 DNA follows: TGCGCCAGCAGCCGCGCGGGGAATGGTTACAATGAGCAGTTCTTC. It yields the protein CASSRAGNGYNEQFF. Together with reference TRBV5-1 and TRBJ2-1, the CDR3 gives the full variable domain: KAGVTQTPRYLIKTRGQQVTLSCSPISGHRSVSWYQQTPGQGLQFLFEYFSETQRNKGNFPGRFSGRQFSNSRSEMNVSTLELGDSALYLCASSRAGNGYNEQFFGPGTRLTVL.

This clonotype was detected only a few times. The chain recombines TRBV24-1 with TRBJ2-1, with D maybe TRBD2 (6 bases). The ends were cut back, 4 bases at V and 7 bases at J, with 13 bases in the middle. Germline V CDR1 and CDR2: KGHDR, SFDVKD. The CDR3 spans 14 residues. CDR3 residues: CATSEGGFENEQFF. The CDR3 DNA reads as TGTGCCACCAGTGAGGGGGGTTTCGAGAATGAGCAGTTCTTC.

The chain carries TRBV20-1 and TRBJ2-1, with TRBD1 matching over 8 bases. CDR1 is DFQATT, CDR2 SNEGSKA, per germline (reference sequence). The junction had 5 bases not matched to a gene; V was cut back by 2 bases and J by 5 bases. The CDR3 totals 14 residues. The CDR3 DNA sequence: TGCAGTGCTAGACCCCGGGACAGGAACAATGAGCAGTTCTTC. Its translation is CSARPRDRNNEQFF.

This chain connects TRBV5-6 to TRBJ2-3; the D is unclear. Germline CDR1 is SGHDT and CDR2 is YYEEEE. The CDR3 is 11 residues long. Trimming left V 4 bases short and J 8 bases short, with 8 bases between. The CDR3 coding sequence is TGTGCCAGCAGCGGCCGAATTACGCAGTATTTT. Protein product: CASSGRITQYF.

This chain links TRBV28 with TRBJ1-4; D gene ambiguous. The V end lost 3 bases, the J end lost 4 bases, and 6 bases lay between the germline ends. The CDR3 extends over 13 amino acids. Germline CDR1 and CDR2: MDHEN and SYDVKM. The CDR3 reads CASSFDLNEKLFF. DNA of the CDR3: TGTGCCAGCAGTTTTGACCTTAATGAAAAACTGTTTTTT.

The genes are TRBV7-8 and TRBJ2-2; D perhaps matches TRBD2 (6 bases). In germline, CDR1 is SGHVS, CDR2 FQNEAQ. This CDR3 region has 15 residues. V gave up 5 bases and J gave up 5 bases, with 15 bases separating them. CDR3 amino acids: CASSIRLGTTGELFF. CDR3 sequence (DNA): TGTGCCAGCAGCATAAGACTAGGGACGACCGGGGAGCTGTTTTTT. Full variable domain (missing parts from reference TRBV7-8 and TRBJ2-2): GAGVSQSPRYKVAKRGQDVALRCDPISGHVSLFWYQQALGQGPEFLTYFQNEAQLDKSGLPSDRFFAERPEGSVSTLKIQRTQQEDSAVYLCASSIRLGTTGELFFGEGSRLTVL.

This chain connects TRBV18 to TRBJ2-3, with 11 bases matching TRBD2. Germline assignment: CDR1 KGHSH and CDR2 LQKENI. V lost 8 bases and J lost 6; bases outside the gene matches: 10. The CDR3 has 15 residues. The chain's CDR3 is CASQVELAGDDTQYF. The CDR3 DNA reads TGTGCCAGCCAAGTAGAACTAGCGGGAGACGATACGCAGTATTTT.

This clonotype was observed a handful of times. Its ends do not fully match the called genes, so a read error is possible. This chain uses TRBV12-3 or TRBV12-4 with TRBJ1-2; no clear D. CDR3 length: 17 residues. The CDR3 reads CTSSSRRTGSRNDGYTF. CDR3 DNA: TGTACCAGCAGTTCCCGCCGGACGGGATCAAGAAACGATGGCTACACCTTC.

The table lists this clonotype with a few counts. The V gene is TRBV7-2, the J gene TRBJ2-7; 7 bases agree with TRBD1. V trimming: 0 bases; J trimming: 3 bases; junction bases outside the gene matches: 8. The length of the CDR3 is 16 residues. CDR1 and CDR2 from the germline V gene are SGHTA and FQGNSA. The CDR3 DNA reads TGTGCCAGCAGCTTAGCGTATACGTGGGACAGCTACGAGCAGTACTTC. Amino acids: CASSLAYTWDSYEQYF.

This clonotype was counted a few times. The chain recombines TRBV18 with TRBJ2-5; D might be TRBD1 or TRBD2, each matching 5 bases. Germline CDR1 reads KGHSH; CDR2 reads LQKENI. This CDR3 region has 15 residues. V was pared by 1 base and J by 3 bases, with 12 bases between. CDR3 loop: CASSPRPGRKETQYF. The DNA for the CDR3 is TGTGCCAGCTCACCACGGCCGGGACGGAAAGAGACCCAGTACTTC.

This sequence joins TRBV30 and TRBJ2-7, with TRBD2 identical over 7 bases. This CDR3 is 15 amino acids long. The germline gives CDR1 GTSNPN, CDR2 SVGIG (reference sequence). J was trimmed by 0 bases and V by 1 base; bases with no gene match: 6. CDR3 region: CAWSGFREDSYEQYF. The CDR3 DNA follows: TGTGCCTGGAGTGGTTTCCGGGAGGACTCCTACGAGCAGTACTTC. Using reference TRBV30 and TRBJ2-7 for the parts outside the CDR3, the full variable domain is SQTIHQWPATLVQPVGSPLSLECTVEGTSNPNLYWYRQAAGRGLQLLFYSVGIGQISSEVPQNLSASRPQDRQFILSSKKLLLSDSGFYLCAWSGFREDSYEQYFGPGTRLTVT.

This clonotype was seen only a few times. The chain uses TRBV18 and TRBJ2-3, with D possibly TRBD1 on 5 matching bases. The CDR3 is 15 amino acids. Trimming removed 4 bases from V and 0 bases from J, with 11 bases in between. The V gene's germline CDR1 is KGHSH and CDR2 LQKENI. The CDR3 DNA follows: TGTGCCAGCTCACGGGGCACGCCTAGCACAGATACGCAGTATTTT. Translating gives CASSRGTPSTDTQYF.

This clonotype was seen more than once but under ten times. CDR3 in DNA: TGCGCCAGCGGGAGGGACAGGAGCTCCTACGAGCAGTACTTC. Translating it yields CASGRDRSSYEQYF. V gene TRBV5-1 combines with J gene TRBJ2-7; maybe TRBD1 (8 bases). Trimming stripped 7 bases from V and 0 bases from J, with 14 bases between. Per the germline V gene, CDR1 is SGHRS and CDR2 is YFSETQ. This CDR3 comprises 14 residues.

This clonotype appeared a few times. V gene TRBV27 combines with J gene TRBJ2-2, with 9 bases matching TRBD1. This CDR3 region has 14 residues. Trimming cost V 8 bases and J 6 bases; bases outside gene matches: 7. The germline gives CDR1 MNHEY, CDR2 SMNVEV (reference sequence). CDR3 bases: TGTGCCAGCCGAAAGACAGGGGGTTCCGGGGAGCTGTTTTTT. Translated, it gives CASRKTGGSGELFF.

This clonotype has more than one count but fewer than ten. The CDR3 reads CASSSPGSDTQYF. The DNA for the CDR3 is TGTGCCAGCAGCAGTCCGGGGTCAGATACGCAGTATTTT. The chain is built from TRBV7-7 and TRBJ2-3; D might be TRBD2 (5 bases). Trimming pared 5 bases from V and 4 bases from J, leaving 10 bases between. Germline V gene data show CDR1 as SSHAT and CDR2 as FNYEAQ (reference sequence). The CDR3 loop spans 13 amino acids. The whole variable domain, filled in from reference TRBV7-7 and TRBJ2-3, reads GAGVSQSPRYKVTKRGQDVTLRCDPISSHATLYWYQQALGQGPEFLTYFNYEAQPDKSGLPSDRFSAERPEGSISTLTIQRTEQRDSAMYRCASSSPGSDTQYFGPGTRLTVL.

The J gene is TRBJ2-7, the V gene TRBV25-1; TRBD1 matches at 8 bases. V lost 4 bases and J lost 5; bases outside the gene matches: 13. CDR3 size: 16 residues. In germline, CDR1 is MGHDK, CDR2 SYGVNS. The CDR3 loop reads CASSGPTGARPNEQYF. The CDR3 coding sequence is TGTGCCAGCAGTGGCCCGACAGGGGCGAGGCCCAACGAGCAGTACTTC.

The chain combines TRBV20-1 with TRBJ2-1; the D is unclear. This CDR3 contains 14 residues. Germline V gives CDR1 DFQATT, CDR2 SNEGSKA (reference sequence). V was shortened by 0 bases and J by 8 bases, with 14 bases between the two germline ends. The CDR3 nucleotides read TGCAGTGCTAGAGATGGCGCGTTCTTGGATGAGCAGTTCTTC. This encodes CSARDGAFLDEQFF.

The chain employs TRBV5-1 and TRBJ1-3; the D is unclear. With 0 bases removed from V and 0 bases from J, the gap between germline ends came to 7 bases. CDR3 length equals 15 residues. Germline V gene lookup returns CDR1 SGHRS and CDR2 YFSETQ. The CDR3 protein is CASSLDSHSGNTIYF. Written as DNA, the CDR3 is TGCGCCAGCAGCTTGGACAGCCACTCTGGAAACACCATATATTTT.

The chain uses TRBV7-2 and TRBJ1-5, with D possibly TRBD1 on 5 matching bases. The CDR3 extends over 15 amino acids. Germline-derived CDR1 and CDR2 are SGHTA and FQGNSA. Between the trimmed V and J ends, which lost 1 base and 6 bases, there was a span of 13 bases. CDR3 amino acids: CASSLGGPGIQPQHF. The DNA for the CDR3 is TGTGCCAGCAGCTTAGGAGGGCCAGGGATTCAGCCCCAGCATTTT.

This clonotype showed up just a few times. The chain combines TRBV28 with TRBJ2-5; 9 positions agree with TRBD2. The ends lost 6 bases at V and 5 bases at J; junction bases unmatched: 7. CDR1 and CDR2 (germline): MDHEN, SYDVKM. The CDR3 is made up of 14 amino acids. The CDR3 nucleotides read TGTGCCAGCAGGCTACTAGCGGGTTGGGAGACCCAGTACTTC. Protein sequence: CASRLLAGWETQYF. The whole variable domain, remainder taken from reference TRBV28 and TRBJ2-5, is DVKVTQSSRYLVKRTGEKVFLECVQDMDHENMFWYRQDPGLGLRLIYFSYDVKMKEKGDIPEGYSVSREKKERFSLILESASTNQTSMYLCASRLLAGWETQYFGPGTRLLVL.

There are a few counts of this clonotype. This chain connects TRBV20-1 to TRBJ2-3; weak D call: TRBD2 (5 bases). CDR3 size: 13 residues. Trimming shortened V by 0 bases and J by 4 bases, and 8 bases separated the two germline ends. From germline, CDR1 is DFQATT and CDR2 SNEGSKA (reference sequence). CDR3 DNA: TGCAGTGCTAGAGATCGGGGAGCAGATACGCAGTATTTT. It encodes CSARDRGADTQYF.

This clonotype was counted between two and nine times. The rearrangement links TRBV12-3 or TRBV12-4 to TRBJ2-6; D is ambiguous. The CDR3 runs to 15 residues. V was pared by 6 bases and J by 1 base, with 10 bases between. This CDR3 is CASSPRASGANVLTF. In nucleotides, the CDR3 is TGTGCCAGCAGCCCACGGGCGTCTGGGGCCAACGTCCTGACTTTC.

This rearrangement joins TRBV7-2 to TRBJ2-7, with 11 bases matching TRBD2. Per the germline V gene, CDR1 is SGHTA and CDR2 is FQGNSA. J lost 1 base, V lost 5 bases, and 7 bases had no gene match. CDR3 length: 16 amino acids. The CDR3 DNA is TGTGCCAGCAGCATGACTAGCGGGATAGGGTCCTACGAGCAGTACTTC. It translates to CASSMTSGIGSYEQYF.

This clonotype was seen a handful of times. The rearrangement uses TRBV27 and TRBJ2-5, with D possibly being TRBD1 (6 bases). In germline, CDR1 is MNHEY, CDR2 SMNVEV (reference sequence). The CDR3 has 17 amino acids. The ends were cut back, 3 bases at V and 3 bases at J, with 20 bases in the middle. CDR3 sequence reads: CASSFPIRDTREETQYF. The CDR3 nucleotides are TGTGCCAGCAGTTTTCCGATCCGGGACACCAGAGAAGAGACCCAGTACTTC.

This clonotype was seen a few times. This sequence joins TRBV20-1 and TRBJ2-5, with D unresolved. Per the germline V gene, CDR1 is DFQATT and CDR2 is SNEGSKA (reference sequence). This CDR3 is built from 13 residues. Trimming pared 0 bases from V and 5 bases from J, leaving 10 bases between. CDR3 nucleotides: TGCAGTGCTAGAGATTCTGCAATCGAGACCCAGTACTTC. This gives the protein CSARDSAIETQYF.

The rearrangement joins TRBV18 to TRBJ2-7; tentatively, D is TRBD1 or TRBD2 (5 bases each). The CDR3 is 14 amino acids. V was clipped by 6 bases and J by 5 bases, with 17 bases between them. Germline loops: CDR1 KGHSH, CDR2 LQKENI. CDR3 loop: CASSRSGTSDEQYF. The CDR3 DNA sequence: TGTGCCAGCTCCCGATCCGGGACCAGCGACGAGCAGTACTTC.

This clonotype was seen only a few times. The chain is built from TRBV12-3 or TRBV12-4 and TRBJ2-7; TRBD2 might be the D (6 bases). The CDR3 contains 13 residues. V shed 7 bases and J shed 1 base, with 11 bases lying between them. For the CDR3, the DNA is TGTGCCAGCAACCTCGCGGGGTCCTACGAGCAGTACTTC. Protein product: CASNLAGSYEQYF.

The table lists this clonotype with a few counts. The chain combines TRBV7-2 with TRBJ2-7; TRBD2 matches 12 bases. CDR1 and CDR2 from the germline V gene are SGHTA and FQGNSA. This CDR3 region has 15 residues. V was clipped by 4 bases and J by 6 bases; unmatched bases: 7. The CDR3, as DNA: TGTGCCAGCAGCTCCGGACTAGCGGGATGGGGCGAGCAGTACTTC. Translation: CASSSGLAGWGEQYF.